This T cell receptor (beta chain) was sequenced during a study of T cells expressing NK-cell markers. TCRdb derives one entry per CDR3 protein from the 5' RACE reads, leaving out DNA. The table counts about 460,000 distinct CDR3 sequences; about 1.5% lies in the top ten. This CDR3 is built from 12 residues. The germline gives CDR1 MNHNS, CDR2 SASEGT. The V and J genes are TRBV6-1 and TRBJ1-1; the TRBD1 assignment by TCRdb is unverifiable without DNA. This receptor was identified in a woman aged 45-59 years in good health. The sample consisted of blood T cells: a sorted CD56 or NKG2C T cell subset, CD4+ or CD8+ T cells, or bulk PBMC T cells (not recorded which). The CDR3 region is CALEGAVPEAFF.